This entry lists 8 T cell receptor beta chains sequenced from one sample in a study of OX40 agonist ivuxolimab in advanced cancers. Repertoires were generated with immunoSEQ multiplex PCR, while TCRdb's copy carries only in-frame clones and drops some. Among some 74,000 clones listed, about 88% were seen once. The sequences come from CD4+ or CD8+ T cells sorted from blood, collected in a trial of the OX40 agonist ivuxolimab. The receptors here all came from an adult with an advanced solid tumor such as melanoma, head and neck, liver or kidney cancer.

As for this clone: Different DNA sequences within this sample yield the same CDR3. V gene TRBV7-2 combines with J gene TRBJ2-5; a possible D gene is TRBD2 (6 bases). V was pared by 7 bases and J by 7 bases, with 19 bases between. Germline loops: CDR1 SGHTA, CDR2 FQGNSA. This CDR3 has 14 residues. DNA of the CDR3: TGTGCCAGCACCTACCTGCCGGGACTGCCGACCCAGTACTTC. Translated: CASTYLPGLPTQYF. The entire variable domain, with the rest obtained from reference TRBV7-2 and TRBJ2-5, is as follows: GAGVSQSPSNKVTEKGKDVELRCDPISGHTALYWYRQSLGQGLEFLIYFQGNSAPDKSGLPSDRFSAERTGGSVSTLTIQRTQQEDSAVYLCASTYLPGLPTQYFGPGTRLLVL.

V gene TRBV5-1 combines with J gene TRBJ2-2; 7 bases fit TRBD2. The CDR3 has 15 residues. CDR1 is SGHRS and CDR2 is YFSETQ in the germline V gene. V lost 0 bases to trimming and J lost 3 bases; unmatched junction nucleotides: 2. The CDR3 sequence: CASSLVRGDTGELFF. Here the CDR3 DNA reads TGCGCCAGCAGCTTGGTCCGGGGGGACACCGGGGAGCTGTTTTTT.

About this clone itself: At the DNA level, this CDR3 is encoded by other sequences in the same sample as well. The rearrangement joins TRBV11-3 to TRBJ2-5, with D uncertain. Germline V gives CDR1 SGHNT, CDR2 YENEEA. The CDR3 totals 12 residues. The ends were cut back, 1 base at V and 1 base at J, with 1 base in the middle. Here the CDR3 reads CASSLVQETQYF. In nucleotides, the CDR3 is TGTGCCAGCAGCTTAGTCCAAGAGACCCAGTACTTC.

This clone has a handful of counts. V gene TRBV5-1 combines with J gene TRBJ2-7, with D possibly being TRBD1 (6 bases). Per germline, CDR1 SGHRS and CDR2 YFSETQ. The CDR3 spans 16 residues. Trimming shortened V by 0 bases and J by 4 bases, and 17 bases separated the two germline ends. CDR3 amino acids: CASSLGATGGIYEQYF. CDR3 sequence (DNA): TGCGCCAGCAGCTTGGGTGCGACAGGAGGTATTTACGAGCAGTACTTC. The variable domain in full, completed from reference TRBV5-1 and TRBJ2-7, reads KAGVTQTPRYLIKTRGQQVTLSCSPISGHRSVSWYQQTPGQGLQFLFEYFSETQRNKGNFPGRFSGRQFSNSRSEMNVSTLELGDSALYLCASSLGATGGIYEQYFGPGTRLTVT.

The CDR3 coding sequence is TGCGCCAGCAGCTTGAATACCCAAGAGACCCAGTACTTC. Residues: CASSLNTQETQYF. The J gene is TRBJ2-5, the V gene TRBV5-1; no reliable D call. The CDR3 is 13 amino acids. V shed 1 base and J shed 1 base, with 5 bases lying between them. The germline CDR1 and CDR2 sequences are SGHRS and YFSETQ.

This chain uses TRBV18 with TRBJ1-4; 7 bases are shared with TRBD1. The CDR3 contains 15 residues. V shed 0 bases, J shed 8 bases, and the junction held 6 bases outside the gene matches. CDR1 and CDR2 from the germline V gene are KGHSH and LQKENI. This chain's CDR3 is CASSPPGTVFEKLFF. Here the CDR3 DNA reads TGTGCCAGCTCACCACCGGGGACAGTGTTCGAAAAACTGTTTTTT.

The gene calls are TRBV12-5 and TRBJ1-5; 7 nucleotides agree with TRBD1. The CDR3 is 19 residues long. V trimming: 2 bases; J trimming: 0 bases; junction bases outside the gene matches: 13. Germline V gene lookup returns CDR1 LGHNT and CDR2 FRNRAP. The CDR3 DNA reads TGTGCTAGTGGTTTGAACCTAGGGGGCGCGGCGCGTAGCAATCAGCCCCAGCATTTT. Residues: CASGLNLGGAARSNQPQHF.

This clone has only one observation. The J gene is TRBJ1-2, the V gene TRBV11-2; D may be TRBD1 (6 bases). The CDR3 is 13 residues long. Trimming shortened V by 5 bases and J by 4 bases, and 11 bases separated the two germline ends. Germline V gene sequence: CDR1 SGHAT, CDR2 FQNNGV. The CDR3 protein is CASSPDSFYGYTF. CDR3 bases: TGTGCCAGCAGCCCGGACAGTTTCTATGGCTACACCTTC.